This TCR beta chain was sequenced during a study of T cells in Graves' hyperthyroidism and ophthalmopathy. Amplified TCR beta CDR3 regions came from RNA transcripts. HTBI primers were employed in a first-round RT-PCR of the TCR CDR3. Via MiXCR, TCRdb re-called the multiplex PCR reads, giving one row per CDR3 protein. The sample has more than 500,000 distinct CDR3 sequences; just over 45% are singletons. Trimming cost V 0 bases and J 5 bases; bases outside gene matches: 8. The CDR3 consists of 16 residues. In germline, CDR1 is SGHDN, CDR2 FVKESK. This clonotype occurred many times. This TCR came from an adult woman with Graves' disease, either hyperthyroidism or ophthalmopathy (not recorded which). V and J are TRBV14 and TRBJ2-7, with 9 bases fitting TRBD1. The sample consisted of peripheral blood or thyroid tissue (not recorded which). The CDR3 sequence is CASSQDWGTGLDEQYF. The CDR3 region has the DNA TGTGCCAGCAGCCAAGATTGGGGGACAGGGCTGGACGAGCAGTACTTC.